The T cell receptor (beta chain) described here comes from a study of shared clonotypes between healthy human individuals. Looking at the study overall: Aged between 18 and 49, the donors were a couple of women and a few men. A donor's plate count was three for CD4 naive and three for CD4 memory; CD8 naive had two and CD8 memory one. Study results and caveats: Relative to their counterparts shared across all four donors, non-shared clonotypes exhibited diminished generation probabilities.

Germline V gene lookup returns CDR1 LNHNV and CDR2 YYDKDF (reference sequence). The CDR3 contains 12 residues. V lost 3 bases and J 9 bases, leaving 9 bases between the germline ends. Using immunoSEQ multiplex PCR, the repertoire was profiled, and TCRdb retains in-frame clones only, with some absent. The sample has over 850,000 clones, around 78% seen once. With regard to this clone: The target antigen is unknown.

The sequence was obtained from a man between 18 and 29 years old in good health. Some clones in this sample may be carry-over from other donors' samples. J is TRBJ2-1 and V is TRBV15; D call uncertain. The sequenced material came from memory CD4+ T cells from PBMCs. Documented subset: CD45RA-negative fraction. The CDR3 region has the DNA TGTGCCACCAGCAGCGCCTTCGGTGAGCAGTTCTTC. Amino acids: CATSSAFGEQFF.